What follows are 13 T cell receptor beta chains derived from one specimen sequenced in a study of beta chain features in type 1 diabetes. What was sequenced were expressed TCRB transcripts, since all of the isolated RNA had been reverse transcribed. The assay was immunoSEQ multiplex PCR, and TCRdb's table has in-frame clones only and misses some. The sample includes 140,000 to 150,000 clones, about 9.4% of them seen just once. Material: naive CD4+ T cells from blood. These receptors were obtained from a man younger than 30 in good health.

The genes are TRBV19 and TRBJ1-5; possibly TRBD1 for D (6 bases). Trimming took 3 bases from V and 6 from J, leaving 15 bases between them. This CDR3 has 15 residues. Germline values: CDR1 LNHDA, CDR2 SQIVND (reference sequence). The CDR3 coding sequence is TGTGCCAGTAGTATTTACAGGGAAAAGGGTCAGCCCCAGCATTTT. Its protein product is CASSIYREKGQPQHF.

This clone was found a few times. V and J are TRBV7-2 and TRBJ2-7; TRBD1 matches 7 bases. The trim removed 4 bases at V and 2 bases at J, leaving 8 bases unmatched. The CDR3 covers 15 residues. Per the germline V gene, CDR1 is SGHTA and CDR2 is FQGNSA. DNA of the CDR3: TGTGCCAGCAGCTCCTGGGACAGACCTACCTACGAGCAGTACTTC. As protein: CASSSWDRPTYEQYF.

This clone was seen a few times. The chain carries TRBV23-1 and TRBJ1-2, with 9 bases fitting TRBD1. TRBV23-1 is an ORF; its function is uncertain. The CDR3 is made up of 16 amino acids. Trimming at V came to 2 bases and at J to 5 bases, leaving 9 bases not matched to a gene. CDR3 DNA sequence: TGCGCCAGCAGTCAAATAAGGGACAGGGAAGGATATGGCTACACCTTC. Amino acid sequence: CASSQIRDREGYGYTF.

This clone was seen a handful of times. V and J are TRBV19 and TRBJ2-1, with 8 bases matching TRBD2. Germline CDR1 reads LNHDA; CDR2 reads SQIVND (reference sequence). Germline trimming cut 6 bases from V and 5 bases from J; bases unmatched to any gene: 12. CDR3 length equals 16 residues. The CDR3 region is CASSSRGTRYDNEQFF. The DNA for the CDR3 is TGTGCCAGTAGCTCCCGAGGGACTAGGTATGACAATGAGCAGTTCTTC.

The rearrangement uses TRBV7-9 and TRBJ2-3; the D gene is possibly TRBD1 (5 bases). Germline V gene sequence: CDR1 SEHNR, CDR2 FQNEAQ (reference sequence). Trimming took off 7 bases at V and 6 bases at J, with 17 bases between the two ends. CDR3 length: 14 amino acids. The CDR3 loop is CASTASGHKDTQYF. The CDR3, as DNA: TGTGCCAGCACCGCCTCAGGACATAAGGATACGCAGTATTTT.

The chain links TRBV28 to TRBJ1-4, with 9 bases matching TRBD1. Trimming removed 5 bases from V and 6 bases from J; junction bases left unmatched: 16. This CDR3 comprises 18 residues. In germline, CDR1 is MDHEN, CDR2 SYDVKM. The chain's CDR3 is CASSPPRGTGYEHEKLFF. CDR3 sequence (DNA): TGTGCCAGCAGTCCCCCCCGGGGGACAGGGTATGAGCATGAAAAACTGTTTTTT. The full variable domain, rest sourced from reference TRBV28 and TRBJ1-4, is DVKVTQSSRYLVKRTGEKVFLECVQDMDHENMFWYRQDPGLGLRLIYFSYDVKMKEKGDIPEGYSVSREKKERFSLILESASTNQTSMYLCASSPPRGTGYEHEKLFFGSGTQLSVL.

V and J are TRBV5-4 and TRBJ2-3; TRBD2 agrees at 11 bases. This CDR3 comprises 17 residues. Germline V CDR1 and CDR2: SGHNT, YYREEE (reference sequence). With 4 bases clipped from V and 2 bases from J, the junction kept 9 bases outside the gene matches. The CDR3 protein is CASSKGGTSGNTDTQYF. CDR3 in DNA: TGTGCCAGCAGCAAGGGCGGGACTAGCGGCAACACAGATACGCAGTATTTT.

The V call is TRBV18, the J call TRBJ1-1; D unresolved. This CDR3 region has 14 residues. In germline, CDR1 is KGHSH, CDR2 LQKENI. Trimming cost V 1 base and J 4 bases, with 10 bases left between them. The CDR3 nucleotides are TGTGCCAGCTCACCACAGGAGGGAGGCACTGAAGCTTTCTTT. It translates to CASSPQEGGTEAFF.

The chain joins TRBV7-2 to TRBJ1-2; a possible D gene is TRBD1 (6 bases). Trimming took 1 base from V and 0 from J, leaving 9 bases between them. The CDR3 has 15 amino acids. From germline, CDR1 is SGHTA and CDR2 FQGNSA. The CDR3 protein is CASSLVTGSNYGYTF. The CDR3 DNA sequence: TGTGCCAGCAGCTTAGTGACAGGATCTAACTATGGCTACACCTTC.

A few counts support this clone. The CDR3 reads CASSSGTGGLSNTGELFF. In DNA, the CDR3 is TGCGCCAGCAGCTCCGGGACAGGGGGTCTCTCGAACACCGGGGAGCTGTTTTTT. The chain joins TRBV5-1 to TRBJ2-2; TRBD1 matches 11 bases. CDR3 length: 18 amino acids. V shed 3 bases, J shed 0 bases, and the junction held 7 bases outside the gene matches. Germline-derived CDR1 and CDR2 are SGHRS and YFSETQ.

This clone has only a few counts. V gene TRBV27 combines with J gene TRBJ1-4, with D possibly being TRBD1 (5 bases). CDR1 is MNHEY and CDR2 is SMNVEV in the germline V gene (reference sequence). The CDR3 has 15 amino acids. V gave up 5 bases and J gave up 7 bases, with 17 bases separating them. The CDR3 sequence is CASSQLGGLGEKLFF. The CDR3 coding sequence is TGTGCCAGCAGTCAACTGGGGGGGTTGGGTGAAAAACTGTTTTTT. Filled out from reference TRBV27 and TRBJ1-4, the complete variable domain reads EAQVTQNPRYLITVTGKKLTVTCSQNMNHEYMSWYRQDPGLGLRQIYYSMNVEVTDKGDVPEGYKVSRKEKRNFPLILESPSPNQTSLYFCASSQLGGLGEKLFFGSGTQLSVL.

This chain connects TRBV4-1 to TRBJ1-2; 7 bases are a match to TRBD1. CDR1 is MGHRA, CDR2 YSYEKL, per germline. This CDR3 is built from 18 residues. V lost 2 bases and J lost 4; bases outside the gene matches: 16. CDR3 region: CASSQWLAGTETVYGYTF. In nucleotides, the CDR3 is TGCGCCAGCAGCCAATGGTTAGCAGGGACAGAGACAGTCTATGGCTACACCTTC.

The chain employs TRBV6-1 and TRBJ2-3; TRBD2 matches 13 bases. V lost 6 bases, J lost 7 bases, and 4 bases stayed unmatched. CDR1 is MNHNS and CDR2 is SASEGT in the germline V gene. CDR3 length equals 14 residues. In nucleotides, the CDR3 is TGTGCCAGCAGGGAGACTAGCGGGAGGTATACGCAGTATTTT. Translating gives CASRETSGRYTQYF.